Below, one TCR beta chain is given with its context. Antigen: not known. In alopecia areata patients, both lesional scalp punch biopsies and peripheral blood were collected. This sample stems from a study of CD8+ T cells in alopecia areata. Overall study results and limits: Lesional tissue from the scalp (especially in alopecia totalis/universalis) showed higher clonality than normal scalp. TCRs were shared less clearly across patients than in mice, possibly for HLA-related reasons.

Isolated RNA was reverse transcribed into cDNA used as the sequencing template. Method: immunoSEQ multiplex PCR; TCRdb's copy keeps in-frame clones and lacks some. Among tens of thousands of clones listed, around three quarters were seen once. The origin of this receptor is a human donor with alopecia areata. The sample taken for sequencing was NKG2D-low CD8+ T cells sorted from blood.

CDR3 nucleotide sequence: TGCAGCGTGCCAAGGCGGGGGGGCCTCTCCAATGAGCAGTTCTTC. This gives the protein CSVPRRGGLSNEQFF. The chain links TRBV29-1 to TRBJ2-1; TRBD2 matches 9 bases. The CDR3 is made up of 15 amino acids. Germline CDR1 is SQVTM and CDR2 is ANQGSEA. With V trimmed by 6 bases and J by 6 bases, 12 bases remained unmatched.